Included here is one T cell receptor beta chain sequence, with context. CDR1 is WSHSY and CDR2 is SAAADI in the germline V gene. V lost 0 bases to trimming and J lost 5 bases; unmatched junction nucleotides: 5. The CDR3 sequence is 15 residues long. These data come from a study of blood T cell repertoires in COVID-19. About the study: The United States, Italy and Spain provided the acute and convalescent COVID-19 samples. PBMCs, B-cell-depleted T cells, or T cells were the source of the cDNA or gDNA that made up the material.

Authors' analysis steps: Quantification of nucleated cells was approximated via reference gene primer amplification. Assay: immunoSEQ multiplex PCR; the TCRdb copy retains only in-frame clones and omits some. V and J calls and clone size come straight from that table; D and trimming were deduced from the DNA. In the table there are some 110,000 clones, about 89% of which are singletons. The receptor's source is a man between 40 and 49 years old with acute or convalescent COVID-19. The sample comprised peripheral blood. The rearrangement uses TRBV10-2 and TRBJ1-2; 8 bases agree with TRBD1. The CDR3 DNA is TGCGCCAGCAGTGAGTCCGCAAGACAGGGGTATGGCTACACCTTC. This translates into CASSESARQGYGYTF.